The subject of this entry is one TCR beta chain. Its antigen remains undetermined. Base qualities are missing; no much larger clone stands one base away. These data are taken from a study of T cells after posttransplantation cyclophosphamide (dated by TCRdb to 2016 to 2017). Describing the broader study: The study tracked T cell repertoire reconstitution by TRB sequencing after myeloablative bone marrow transplantation using posttransplantation cyclophosphamide as GVHD prophylaxis. Because TRA and TRB clonality correlated tightly in some 10 samples, the subsequent TCR analyses were limited to TRB only. Public TRB sequences were queried against a database of over 3,600 sequences associated with responses to pathogens, tumor antigens, self-antigens and alloantigens. Samples from about 33 PTCy-treated patients, along with samples from roughly 16 of their related bone marrow donors, underwent antigen receptor sequencing. Blood from all 35 or so PTCy patients who had 1-year posttransplant specimens underwent TRB sequencing. Up to 3 additional blood samples from 2 to 5.2 years after transplant were also TRB-sequenced in 3 patients, as was pretransplant blood from a handful of patients.

TRB sequencing used genomic DNA with the immunoSEQ assay at survey resolution or the hsTCRB kit. The study's processing was this. The immunoSEQ software was used for initial read processing, and the LymphoSeq R package was used for repertoire analyses. Clonality was computed as 1 minus normalized Shannon entropy, and a Gini coefficient was also calculated for each TRB dataset. Phenotypes of unsorted samples were inferred by mapping TRB sequences from sorted subsets of the recipient or donor onto the same recipient's unsorted samples. The immuneACCESS repertoire file appears here via TCRdb, limited to in-frame rearrangements. These files lack a portion of the clones; in checked studies, under half of the deficit traces to unresolved V genes, and the cause of the others is not known. The DNA gave D and trimming, while V, J and clone size come from that table. A total of approximately 10,000 clones appear in this sample, around 81% of them only once. The ten largest clones take up approximately 3.5% of the sample.

A control cohort of 11 patients who had been given myeloablative marrow transplants with methotrexate plus a calcineurin inhibitor was sampled 1 year after transplant. Peripheral blood and bone marrow mononuclear cells were isolated by Ficoll-Hypaque density centrifugation and cryopreserved. Findings and caveats that apply to the study as a whole: Across roughly 49 patients, TRB clonality was highly associated with recipient CMV seropositivity and CMV reactivation, and diversity in PTCy patients was similar to diversity in CNI/methotrexate controls. Donor-recipient similarity was low at 1-2 months but increased during the first year, and donor CD8+ memory clones often dominated later blood repertoires. The TRB repertoires of T cells infiltrating skin or the GI tract showed only limited overlap with the TRB repertoires found in blood.

Clipping removes 1 base from V and 4 bases from J, with 5 as the unmatched junction base count. The CDR1 and CDR2 encoded by the germline V gene are MGHRA and YSYEKL. The cysteine opens and the phenylalanine closes a CDR3 of 15 amino acids. Only the CDR3 portion is preserved as DNA: 45 bases, with reading frame beginning at the first base. Sequenced here: PBMCs, sampled about 350 days after allogeneic stem cell transplant with calcineurin inhibitor and methotrexate. The sequence joins TRBV4-1 to TRBJ2-3; 7 central bases correspond to TRBD1. This receptor was identified in a male patient between 25 and 40 years old who received an allogeneic stem cell transplant from an unrelated donor, was CMV-positive, and had acute GVHD only. Following transplantation, T cells from the graft donor may be among those present. The CDR3 corresponds to CASSQADREADTQYF. The DNA reads TGCGCCAGCAGCCAAGCCGACAGGGAAGCAGATACGCAGTATTTT.